Listed below are T cell receptor beta chains from one sample, sequenced in a study of ipilimumab plus nivolumab after autologous stem cell transplantation. Using immunoSEQ multiplex PCR, the repertoire was profiled, and TCRdb retains in-frame clones only, with some absent. The sample includes thousands of clones, under 80% of them seen just once. The source material was PBMCs, sampled in a trial of ipilimumab plus nivolumab as post-transplant consolidation. The receptor set was obtained from a male donor with multiple myeloma. Both conserved end residues are trimmed from each CDR3. Fields, in order: V gene, J gene, CDR3 protein.

TRBV5-1	TRBJ2-3	ASSTSIKGGVTDTQY
TRBV21-1	TRBJ2-5	ASKKQGGGETQY
TRBV6-5	TRBJ2-5	ASSPPQETQY
TRBV14	TRBJ2-2	ASSGTSVGELF
TRBV7-9	TRBJ2-7	ASSLAGGAYEQY
TRBV10-3	TRBJ2-2	AISEAVSTGELF
TRBV21-1	TRBJ2-5	ASSKGYSGGQETQY
TRBV11-3	TRBJ2-5	ASSPSTEETQY
TRBV7-3	TRBJ2-3	ASSFGGASTDTQY
TRBV2	TRBJ2-5	ASSETSGWRETQY
TRBV4-2	TRBJ1-4	ASSLDSFNEKLF
TRBV18	TRBJ1-6	ASSLDRGDLGSPLH
TRBV19	TRBJ2-1	ASSIMNSHYNEQF
TRBV5-1	TRBJ1-2	ASSDLGGWDGYT
TRBV18	TRBJ1-2	ASSRDSSAGYT
TRBV5-4	TRBJ1-2	ASSFSGGNYGYT
TRBV5-1	TRBJ2-7	ASSLMGISSYEQY
TRBV4-1	TRBJ2-6	ASSQYGGGSGANVLT
TRBV5-1	TRBJ1-2	ASRYSTDPDGYT
TRBV18	TRBJ1-1	ASSSTGGNTEAF